These 14 T cell receptor beta chains were sequenced from one sample in a study of cytotoxic CD8 clonotypes in ibrutinib-treated CLL. The protocol was immunoSEQ multiplex PCR, while the TCRdb copy is restricted to in-frame clones and leaves out a portion. The data show about 160,000 clones, with roughly 86% seen just once and under 2.5% held by the top ten. Sample: PBMCs, taken after 12 months of ibrutinib treatment. All receptors come from a human donor with chronic lymphocytic leukemia.

The rearrangement uses TRBV28 and TRBJ1-5, with D perhaps TRBD1 (6 bases). Between the trimmed V and J ends, which lost 10 bases and 3 bases, there was a span of 13 bases. Per the germline V gene, CDR1 is MDHEN and CDR2 is SYDVKM. The CDR3 consists of 13 residues. CDR3 bases: TGTGCCACGACGGGGGGCCCCAATCAGCCCCAGCATTTT. Translation: CATTGGPNQPQHF.

CDR3 nucleotide sequence: TGCGCCAGCAGCTTGGTACAAGAGACCCAGTACTTC. As protein: CASSLVQETQYF. J is TRBJ2-5 and V is TRBV5-1; no clear D gene. The ends were cut back, 0 bases at V and 2 bases at J, with 2 bases in the middle. Germline V CDR1 and CDR2: SGHRS, YFSETQ. The length of the CDR3 is 12 residues. Supplemented by reference TRBV5-1 and TRBJ2-5, the full variable domain reads KAGVTQTPRYLIKTRGQQVTLSCSPISGHRSVSWYQQTPGQGLQFLFEYFSETQRNKGNFPGRFSGRQFSNSRSEMNVSTLELGDSALYLCASSLVQETQYFGPGTRLLVL.

The chain uses TRBV20-1 and TRBJ2-5; D unclear. Germline CDR1 reads DFQATT; CDR2 reads SNEGSKA (reference sequence). CDR3 length: 11 residues. V was clipped by 5 bases and J by 6 bases, with 10 bases between them. The CDR3 nucleotides are TGCAGTGCTCCCGAGCGTAAGACCCAGTACTTC. It codes for CSAPERKTQYF.

V and J are TRBV10-3 and TRBJ2-7; TRBD1 matches at 7 bases. There are 12 residues in the CDR3. V lost 11 bases, J lost 2 bases, and 6 bases stayed unmatched. In germline, CDR1 is ENHRY, CDR2 SYGVKD. DNA of the CDR3: TGTGCCTCCACAGGGGACACCTACGAGCAGTACTTC. Protein: CASTGDTYEQYF.

V is TRBV6-6 and J is TRBJ2-1; 15 bases line up with TRBD2. From germline, CDR1 is MNHNY and CDR2 SVGAGI (reference sequence). The CDR3 is 16 residues long. Trimming cost V 4 bases and J 7 bases; bases outside gene matches: 5. The CDR3 region is CASSSGTSGGKNEQFF. DNA for the CDR3: TGTGCCAGCAGTTCCGGGACTAGCGGGGGGAAAAATGAGCAGTTCTTC.

This clone was detected only once. The chain recombines TRBV9 with TRBJ2-3; TRBD2 matches 7 bases. This CDR3 has 16 residues. Trimming cost V 0 bases and J 0 bases; bases outside gene matches: 4. Germline values: CDR1 SGDLS, CDR2 YYNGEE. CDR3 residues: CASSVEAGTSTDTQYF. The CDR3 nucleotides read TGTGCCAGCAGCGTAGAAGCGGGGACTAGCACAGATACGCAGTATTTT.

This clone was seen just once. The chain employs TRBV7-2 and TRBJ2-7; TRBD2 might be the D (5 bases). The CDR3 runs 15 residues. From germline, CDR1 is SGHTA and CDR2 FQGNSA. The V end was cut by 3 bases, the J end by 4 bases, with 16 bases between. The CDR3 protein is CASSFQRGFMYEQYF. The CDR3 DNA reads as TGTGCCAGCAGCTTTCAACGGGGATTTATGTACGAGCAGTACTTC. The full variable domain, its missing parts supplied by reference TRBV7-2 and TRBJ2-7, is GAGVSQSPSNKVTEKGKDVELRCDPISGHTALYWYRQSLGQGLEFLIYFQGNSAPDKSGLPSDRFSAERTGGSVSTLTIQRTQQEDSAVYLCASSFQRGFMYEQYFGPGTRLTVT.

In its sample, this clone was seen once. The CDR3 region has the DNA TGTGCCAGCAGCTCACAGTATGCCTATGGCTACACCTTC. This gives the protein CASSSQYAYGYTF. The rearrangement links TRBV11-2 to TRBJ1-2; D uncertain. The CDR3 runs 13 residues. Germline lookup yields CDR1 SGHAT and CDR2 FQNNGV. With 4 bases removed from V and 4 bases from J, the gap between germline ends came to 10 bases. Looking up the rest from reference TRBV11-2 and TRBJ1-2 gives the full variable domain: EAGVAQSPRYKIIEKRQSVAFWCNPISGHATLYWYQQILGQGPKLLIQFQNNGVVDDSQLPKDRFSAERLKGVDSTLKIQPAKLEDSAVYLCASSSQYAYGYTFGSGTRLTVV.

A single count supports this clone. J is TRBJ1-2 and V is TRBV7-2; a possible D gene is TRBD1 (5 bases). Per the germline V gene, CDR1 is SGHTA and CDR2 is FQGNSA. The length of the CDR3 is 13 residues. The V gene lost 5 bases and the J gene lost 8 bases, with 15 bases spanning the gap. For the CDR3, the DNA is TGTGCCAGCAGCCGGGGCAGCCCCAAGGGCTACACCTTC. Translating gives CASSRGSPKGYTF.

This chain connects TRBV19 to TRBJ2-7, with 10 nucleotides matching TRBD2. Germline V gene data show CDR1 as LNHDA and CDR2 as SQIVND (reference sequence). The junction had 6 bases not matched to a gene; V was cut back by 6 bases and J by 1 base. The CDR3 contains 15 residues. In DNA, the CDR3 is TGTGCCAGTAGCCCGACTAGCGGGCCTTCCTACGAGCAGTACTTC. This sequence encodes CASSPTSGPSYEQYF.

This sequence joins TRBV6-6 and TRBJ2-7; TRBD1 agrees at 8 bases. Germline values: CDR1 MNHNY, CDR2 SVGAGI (reference sequence). With V trimmed by 2 bases and J by 7 bases, 10 bases remained unmatched. This CDR3 comprises 15 residues. The CDR3 sequence: CASSYGQGGNGEQYF. The CDR3 region has the DNA TGTGCCAGCAGTTACGGACAGGGTGGGAACGGGGAGCAGTACTTC.

The chain couples TRBV10-3 to TRBJ1-2, with 9 nucleotides matching TRBD1. CDR3 length: 14 residues. With 6 bases clipped from V and 7 bases from J, the junction kept 9 bases outside the gene matches. The germline gives CDR1 ENHRY, CDR2 SYGVKD. The CDR3 coding sequence is TGTGCCATCAGCTCGGACAGGGGCATAGGTGGCTACACCTTC. Amino acids: CAISSDRGIGGYTF.

The chain employs TRBV4-1 and TRBJ1-1; TRBD1 aligns across 8 bases. Germline V CDR1 and CDR2: MGHRA, YSYEKL. The CDR3 contains 16 residues. The V segment lost 2 bases and the J segment 6 bases; nucleotides outside the gene matches: 11. CDR3 amino acids: CASSQYTLGQAAEAFF. DNA of the CDR3: TGCGCCAGCAGCCAATATACCTTGGGACAGGCCGCTGAAGCTTTCTTT.

The chain has TRBV13 and TRBJ2-3, with 7 bases matching TRBD2. The V segment lost 5 bases and the J segment 3 bases; nucleotides outside the gene matches: 8. In germline, CDR1 is PRHDT, CDR2 FYEKMQ (reference sequence). The CDR3 consists of 15 residues. The CDR3 loop is CASSAERGLTDTQYF. CDR3 nucleotide sequence: TGTGCCAGCAGCGCGGAGCGGGGTCTTACAGATACGCAGTATTTT.